The 22 T cell receptor beta chains below come from one sample, sequenced in a study of radiotherapy plus CTLA-4 blockade in lung cancer. Sequencing was performed with immunoSEQ multiplex PCR; in TCRdb, only in-frame clones are kept and a portion is missing. The table shows about 77,000 clones, with approximately 73% occurring only once. Sequencing used peripheral blood, obtained from a patient treated with radiotherapy plus ipilimumab. These receptors originate from a human donor with non-small cell lung cancer whose response to radiotherapy plus ipilimumab could not be evaluated.

This chain links TRBV7-7 with TRBJ2-3, with D hard to call. The V end lost 5 bases, the J end lost 5 bases, and 11 bases lay between the germline ends. Germline V gene lookup returns CDR1 SSHAT and CDR2 FNYEAQ (reference sequence). CDR3 size: 13 residues. The CDR3 DNA follows: TGTGCCAGCAGCCCGAGGTTGCGAGATACGCAGTATTTT. It specifies CASSPRLRDTQYF.

The rearrangement joins TRBV4-3 to TRBJ2-1; 10 positions agree with TRBD2. After removal of 4 bases from V and 3 bases from J, the junction contained 3 bases not matched to a gene. Germline values: CDR1 LGHNA, CDR2 YSLEER. There are 15 residues in the CDR3. The CDR3 here is CASSLLAGVYNEQFF. CDR3 nucleotide sequence: TGCGCCAGCAGCCTTCTAGCGGGGGTCTACAATGAGCAGTTCTTC.

This clone was recorded at least ten times. This chain uses TRBV28 with TRBJ1-4; tentatively, D is TRBD1 (6 bases). V dropped 4 bases and J dropped 10 bases, with 13 bases sitting between them. CDR3 length: 13 amino acids. Per germline, CDR1 MDHEN and CDR2 SYDVKM. The CDR3, as DNA: TGTGCCAGCAGTTCGGACAGAGGACGAAAACTGTTTTTT. Its translation: CASSSDRGRKLFF.

The V call is TRBV9, the J call TRBJ2-5, with 11 bases identical to TRBD1. This CDR3 spans 18 amino acids. CDR1 is SGDLS, CDR2 YYNGEE, per germline. V lost 0 bases and J lost 6; bases outside the gene matches: 13. The CDR3 here is CASSVARTPGQGGKTQYF. CDR3 coding DNA: TGTGCCAGCAGCGTAGCTAGAACCCCGGGACAGGGGGGAAAGACCCAGTACTTC.

This chain joins TRBV6-1 and TRBJ2-3; 8 bases fit TRBD1. CDR1 is MNHNS and CDR2 is SASEGT in the germline V gene. CDR3 size: 14 residues. With 2 bases clipped from V and 4 bases from J, the junction kept 2 bases outside the gene matches. DNA for the CDR3: TGTGCCAGCAGTGAAAGGACAGGGCCAGATACGCAGTATTTT. The encoded protein is CASSERTGPDTQYF.

This clone was found a few times. The chain recombines TRBV21-1 with TRBJ2-6; TRBD2 is the table's D call and was not checked against the DNA. TRBV21-1 is termed a pseudogene. CDR3 length: 13 residues. CDR3 DNA: TGTGCCAGCAGCGAGTATGGGGCCAACGTCCTGACTTTC. Residues: CASSEYGANVLTF.

The genes are TRBV7-2 and TRBJ2-5; TRBD2 agrees at 8 bases. Germline V gene data show CDR1 as SGHTA and CDR2 as FQGNSA. V was clipped by 7 bases and J by 5 bases; unmatched bases: 12. This CDR3 region has 15 residues. Here the CDR3 DNA reads TGTGCCAGCACCGAAGCTCGCGGGGGGACGGAGACCCAGTACTTC. Encoded protein: CASTEARGGTETQYF.

CDR3 bases: TGTGCCAGCACGGGGAGACAGGCTGGCGAGCAGTACTTC. It specifies CASTGRQAGEQYF. This sequence joins TRBV6-5 and TRBJ2-7; tentatively, D is TRBD1 (6 bases). The CDR3 loop spans 13 amino acids. Trimming took 7 bases from V and 6 from J, leaving 16 bases between them. Per the germline V gene, CDR1 is MNHEY and CDR2 is SVGAGI.

This clone showed up just once. This sequence joins TRBV5-8 and TRBJ2-7; D is uncertain. CDR1 is SGHTS, CDR2 YDEGEE, per germline. The CDR3 has 13 residues. V was trimmed by 1 base and J by 3 bases, leaving 8 bases between them. The CDR3: CASSLYGFYEQYF. DNA for the CDR3: TGTGCCAGCAGCTTGTACGGTTTCTACGAGCAGTACTTC.

V gene TRBV27 combines with J gene TRBJ2-7; 8 nucleotides line up with TRBD1. The CDR3 has 16 residues. CDR1 and CDR2 from the germline V gene are MNHEY and SMNVEV (reference sequence). The ends lost 6 bases at V and 4 bases at J; junction bases unmatched: 14. CDR3 sequence: CASRTQSGTGVYEQYF. The CDR3, as DNA: TGTGCCAGCAGGACTCAATCCGGGACAGGAGTTTACGAGCAGTACTTC.

The gene calls are TRBV2 and TRBJ2-3, with D unresolved. This CDR3 has 15 residues. The V gene lost 8 bases and the J gene lost 2 bases, with 17 bases spanning the gap. From germline, CDR1 is SNHLY and CDR2 FYNNEI. This CDR3 reads CASAPWQSHTDTQYF. The CDR3 nucleotides read TGTGCCAGCGCACCCTGGCAAAGTCACACAGATACGCAGTATTTT.

The V gene is TRBV11-3, the J gene TRBJ2-3; the D gene is possibly TRBD2 (6 bases). This CDR3 is built from 17 residues. V was clipped by 2 bases and J by 1 base, with 16 bases between them. The germline gives CDR1 SGHNT, CDR2 YENEEA. The CDR3: CASSLRRGGEGTDTQYF. As DNA, the CDR3 is TGTGCCAGCAGCTTACGCCGCGGCGGGGAGGGCACAGATACGCAGTATTTT.

V usage is TRBV28 and J usage is TRBJ2-7; TRBD2 matches 7 bases. Germline trimming cut 2 bases from V and 3 bases from J; bases unmatched to any gene: 1. Germline CDR1 MDHEN, CDR2 SYDVKM. This CDR3 region has 13 residues. In nucleotides, the CDR3 is TGTGCCAGCAGTTTAGGGAGGGACTACGAGCAGTACTTC. It is translated as CASSLGRDYEQYF.

This clone has more than one count but fewer than ten. The V gene is TRBV14, the J gene TRBJ1-1; 12 bases map to TRBD1. Germline lookup yields CDR1 SGHDN and CDR2 FVKESK. The CDR3 covers 15 residues. V was clipped by 2 bases and J by 4 bases; unmatched bases: 2. Here the CDR3 reads CASSQTGQGATEAFF. The CDR3 bases are TGTGCCAGCAGCCAAACGGGACAGGGGGCCACTGAAGCTTTCTTT.

The chain uses TRBV28 and TRBJ2-1; 12 nucleotides agree with TRBD1. V was pared by 6 bases and J by 7 bases, with 7 bases of the junction left unmatched. CDR3 length: 15 amino acids. The V gene's germline CDR1 is MDHEN and CDR2 SYDVKM. The CDR3 reads CASSLPGQGANEQFF. The CDR3 nucleotides are TGTGCCAGCAGCCTACCGGGACAGGGGGCTAATGAGCAGTTCTTC.

The chain employs TRBV27 and TRBJ1-6; 7 positions match TRBD1. V shed 2 bases, J shed 5 bases, and the junction held 0 bases outside the gene matches. Germline-derived CDR1 and CDR2 are MNHEY and SMNVEV (reference sequence). The length of the CDR3 is 14 residues. CDR3 nucleotide sequence: TGTGCCAGCAGTTTAGGGACAGATAATTCACCCCTCCACTTT. This codes for CASSLGTDNSPLHF.

In its sample, this clone was seen once. The V and J genes are TRBV6-6 and TRBJ2-4; TRBD1 matches at 9 bases. Trimming cost V 1 base and J 5 bases; bases outside gene matches: 6. CDR3 length equals 16 residues. The V gene's germline CDR1 is MNHNY and CDR2 SVGAGI (reference sequence). The CDR3 here is CASSYLVWDRENIQYF. The CDR3 region has the DNA TGTGCCAGCAGTTACTTAGTCTGGGACAGGGAAAACATTCAGTACTTC.

V and J are TRBV7-8 and TRBJ2-2; D call uncertain. CDR3 size: 12 residues. Trimming left V 4 bases short and J 2 bases short, with 2 bases between. The germline V gene has CDR1 SGHVS and CDR2 FQNEAQ. CDR3 region: CASSSNTGELFF. The CDR3 DNA sequence: TGTGCCAGCAGCTCAAACACCGGGGAGCTGTTTTTT.

The V and J genes are TRBV25-1 and TRBJ1-1; 7 bases are shared with TRBD1. V lost 5 bases, J lost 4 bases, and 13 bases stayed unmatched. The germline CDR1 and CDR2 sequences are MGHDK and SYGVNS. The CDR3 totals 16 residues. Here the CDR3 DNA reads TGTGCCAGCAGTTTAACAGGGGCGAGACGTTTCACTGAAGCTTTCTTT. This sequence encodes CASSLTGARRFTEAFF.

The chain recombines TRBV5-1 with TRBJ2-5; tentatively, D is TRBD2 (6 bases). There are 13 residues in the CDR3. CDR1 SGHRS and CDR2 YFSETQ come from the germline V gene. V lost 3 bases to trimming and J lost 2 bases, with 8 bases between them. The CDR3 reads CASSSGVQETQYF. As DNA, the CDR3 is TGCGCCAGCAGCTCGGGGGTGCAAGAGACCCAGTACTTC.

This chain joins TRBV28 and TRBJ2-2; perhaps TRBD1 as D (5 bases). With 5 bases removed from V and 9 bases from J, the gap between germline ends came to 13 bases. This CDR3 region has 13 residues. CDR1 and CDR2 (germline): MDHEN, SYDVKM. The CDR3 nucleotides are TGTGCCAGCAGTCTCCAGGGAAACCGGGAGCTGTTTTTT. It translates to CASSLQGNRELFF.

This clone was observed a single time. This chain uses TRBV11-3 with TRBJ2-3; 11 bases line up with TRBD2. Germline CDR1 is SGHNT and CDR2 is YENEEA. CDR3 length equals 16 residues. The trim removed 5 bases at V and 5 bases at J, leaving 9 bases unmatched. CDR3 in amino acids: CASSPRLAGSKDTQYF. CDR3 DNA: TGTGCCAGCAGCCCGCGACTAGCGGGGTCCAAAGATACGCAGTATTTT.